This T cell receptor (beta chain) originates from a study of blood T cell repertoires in COVID-19. How the authors handled the data: Amplification with reference gene primers provided the estimates of nucleated cell counts. Using immunoSEQ multiplex PCR, the repertoire was profiled, and TCRdb retains in-frame clones only, with some absent. That table supplies the V and J calls and clone size; D and trimming were determined from the DNA. The sample gives about 40,000 clones, roughly four fifths of which show up once; around 24% is in the top ten. V lost 7 bases to trimming and J lost 6 bases; unmatched junction nucleotides: 4. Looked up from germline, CDR1 is LGHNA and CDR2 is YNFKEQ. The CDR3 is 13 amino acids.

This sequence joins TRBV4-2 and TRBJ2-2, with TRBD2 identical over 8 bases. This sequence originates from a human donor with acute or convalescent COVID-19. The donor label of this sample is uncertain. The sequencing sample was made of peripheral blood. The CDR3 DNA is TGTGCCAGCACTGCGGGGGGCGCCGGGGAGCTGTTTTTT. Amino acids: CASTAGGAGELFF.